This passage covers 25 T cell receptor beta chains from one sample sequenced in a study of cytomegalovirus exposure and HLA in healthy donors. This PCR relied on a set of 60 Vbeta primers and 13 Jbeta primers. Assay used: immunoSEQ multiplex PCR; TCRdb lists only in-frame clones, some missing. Of 180,000 or so clones in the sample, 70% to 90% were seen once. Sequencing used PBMCs. Receptors were obtained from a man in his late teens or twenties in good health and CMV-seropositive.

The rearrangement joins TRBV15 to TRBJ2-2, with D perhaps TRBD2 (6 bases). This CDR3 has 14 residues. Trimming stripped 8 bases from V and 6 bases from J, with 16 bases between. Germline CDR1 is LNHNV and CDR2 is YYDKDF (reference sequence). CDR3 region: CATPPGGAAGELFF. The CDR3 DNA reads as TGTGCCACCCCCCCAGGCGGGGCTGCCGGGGAGCTGTTTTTT.

The chain recombines TRBV9 with TRBJ2-5; 11 bases match TRBD2. Germline V lookup: CDR1 SGDLS, CDR2 YYNGEE. J gave up 3 bases and V 0 bases, and 4 bases lay outside the gene matches. The CDR3 runs 16 residues. This CDR3 reads CASSVGWGLAEETQYF. The CDR3 bases are TGTGCCAGCAGCGTAGGGTGGGGACTAGCGGAAGAGACCCAGTACTTC.

This chain links TRBV18 with TRBJ2-1, with 8 bases identical to TRBD1. The CDR3 runs 16 residues. V trimming: 4 bases; J trimming: 10 bases; junction bases outside the gene matches: 15. Germline values: CDR1 KGHSH, CDR2 LQKENI. CDR3 bases: TGTGCCAGCTCACAGAGACAGGGGTCAATGACGGAGGAGCAGTTCTTC. Translation: CASSQRQGSMTEEQFF.

The chain employs TRBV5-1 and TRBJ1-6; 9 positions match TRBD1. The junction had 5 bases not matched to a gene; V was cut back by 5 bases and J by 8 bases. Germline-derived CDR1 and CDR2 are SGHRS and YFSETQ. The CDR3 covers 14 residues. CDR3 sequence: CASSLQGADSPLHF. The DNA of the CDR3 is TGCGCCAGCAGTCTACAGGGGGCTGATTCACCCCTCCACTTT. Complete variable domain (other parts from reference TRBV5-1 and TRBJ1-6): KAGVTQTPRYLIKTRGQQVTLSCSPISGHRSVSWYQQTPGQGLQFLFEYFSETQRNKGNFPGRFSGRQFSNSRSEMNVSTLELGDSALYLCASSLQGADSPLHFGNGTRLTVT.

This chain joins TRBV4-3 and TRBJ1-2; 8 bases align to TRBD1. CDR1 and CDR2 from the germline V gene are LGHNA and YSLEER. Unmatched junction bases numbered 9, after V lost 3 bases and J lost 6 bases. This CDR3 has 15 amino acids. The CDR3 DNA reads as TGCGCCAGCAGCCAGGTCCGGGACAGGTACGATGGCTACACCTTC. Its protein product is CASSQVRDRYDGYTF.

The V gene is TRBV18, the J gene TRBJ1-2, with D maybe TRBD1 (5 bases). The CDR3 sequence is 13 residues long. V lost 5 bases and J lost 1, with 8 bases in between. Per the germline V gene, CDR1 is KGHSH and CDR2 is LQKENI. CDR3 loop: CASSAGLNYGYTF. In DNA, the CDR3 is TGTGCCAGCTCAGCAGGGCTTAACTATGGCTACACCTTC.

V gene TRBV30 combines with J gene TRBJ2-1, with 8 bases that match TRBD2. Germline V lookup: CDR1 GTSNPN, CDR2 SVGIG (reference sequence). V dropped 3 bases and J dropped 5; count of bases not matched to a gene: 6. The CDR3 spans 14 residues. The CDR3: CAWSPGLADNEQFF. Written as DNA, the CDR3 is TGTGCCTGGAGCCCTGGACTAGCCGACAATGAGCAGTTCTTC. The full variable domain, its missing parts supplied by reference TRBV30 and TRBJ2-1, is SQTIHQWPATLVQPVGSPLSLECTVEGTSNPNLYWYRQAAGRGLQLLFYSVGIGQISSEVPQNLSASRPQDRQFILSSKKLLLSDSGFYLCAWSPGLADNEQFFGPGTRLTVL.

The V gene is TRBV9, the J gene TRBJ1-3; no clear D. The germline V gene has CDR1 SGDLS and CDR2 YYNGEE. The CDR3 contains 13 residues. Between the trimmed V and J ends, which lost 4 bases and 4 bases, there was a span of 9 bases. The CDR3 region is CASSTHYGNTIYF. CDR3 DNA sequence: TGTGCCAGCAGCACCCACTACGGAAACACCATATATTTT.

This clone was counted once. The V and J genes are TRBV6-6 and TRBJ2-7; the match to TRBD1 covers 7 bases. Germline lookup yields CDR1 MNHNY and CDR2 SVGAGI (reference sequence). This CDR3 comprises 14 residues. Losses at the gene ends were 3 bases for V and 6 bases for J; bases not matched to a gene: 8. The chain's CDR3 is CASSYLGQQGEQYF. CDR3 bases: TGTGCCAGCAGTTATCTGGGACAGCAAGGCGAGCAGTACTTC.

The chain links TRBV2 to TRBJ2-7; possible D gene TRBD1, 6 bases. Germline assignment: CDR1 SNHLY and CDR2 FYNNEI. This CDR3 spans 12 amino acids. With 7 bases removed from V and 5 bases from J, the gap between germline ends came to 12 bases. In nucleotides, the CDR3 is TGTGCCAGCATTACAGGGTTGGACGAGCAGTACTTC. It encodes CASITGLDEQYF.

The rearrangement links TRBV1 to TRBJ2-1; the table calls TRBD2, which could not be checked here. TRBV1 is given as a pseudogene. This CDR3 is built from 20 residues. The CDR3 here is CTSSLRYWTSGGGSYNEQFF. CDR3 DNA: TGCACCAGCAGCCTTCGCTACTGGACTAGCGGGGGAGGGTCCTACAATGAGCAGTTCTTC.

V and J are TRBV27 and TRBJ1-2, with 7 bases identical to TRBD1. There are 13 residues in the CDR3. The junction had 6 bases not matched to a gene; V was cut back by 6 bases and J by 5 bases. Germline-derived CDR1 and CDR2 are MNHEY and SMNVEV (reference sequence). CDR3: CASREGQLYGYTF. The CDR3 nucleotides are TGTGCCAGCAGGGAGGGACAGTTATATGGCTACACCTTC.

The V call is TRBV5-1, the J call TRBJ2-7, with D possibly being TRBD2 (6 bases). CDR1 is SGHRS and CDR2 is YFSETQ in the germline V gene. The CDR3 has 14 residues. Trimming shortened V by 1 base and J by 7 bases, and 15 bases separated the two germline ends. DNA of the CDR3: TGCGCCAGCAGCTTGTCCTCCACGGCGGGGGAGCAGTACTTC. It codes for CASSLSSTAGEQYF.

This rearrangement joins TRBV27 to TRBJ2-7, with D perhaps TRBD2 (5 bases). V dropped 5 bases and J dropped 4 bases, with 9 bases sitting between them. This CDR3 spans 12 amino acids. The germline V gene has CDR1 MNHEY and CDR2 SMNVEV (reference sequence). This CDR3 is CASSPGIYEQYF. The DNA of the CDR3 is TGTGCCAGCAGTCCGGGAATATACGAGCAGTACTTC.

This clone appeared once. The rearrangement links TRBV7-8 to TRBJ2-5, with D possibly being TRBD2 (5 bases). The CDR3 loop spans 14 amino acids. The V gene's germline CDR1 is SGHVS and CDR2 FQNEAQ. V lost 7 bases to trimming and J lost 1 base, with 13 bases between them. The CDR3 reads CASNGRETQETQYF. The DNA for the CDR3 is TGTGCCAGCAACGGACGGGAAACCCAAGAGACCCAGTACTTC.

The chain carries TRBV29-1 and TRBJ2-2; 9 bases agree with TRBD2. This CDR3 is 15 amino acids long. CDR1 is SQVTM, CDR2 ANQGSEA, per germline. Trimming took 7 bases from V and 7 from J; bases not matched to a gene: 13. The CDR3 here is CSAGLGGGAIGELFF. The DNA of the CDR3 is TGCAGCGCGGGTCTCGGCGGGGGGGCCATCGGGGAGCTGTTTTTT.

V is TRBV7-2 and J is TRBJ2-3; the match to TRBD2 covers 7 bases. The CDR3 has 17 residues. Germline CDR1 and CDR2: SGHTA and FQGNSA. The V gene end was trimmed by 5 bases and the J gene end by 0 bases; junction bases not matched to a gene: 11. The CDR3 coding sequence is TGTGCCAGCAGCAGGCCTCTCAGCGGGGAGAGCACAGATACGCAGTATTTT. This translates into CASSRPLSGESTDTQYF.

The chain links TRBV11-2 to TRBJ2-7; possible D gene TRBD1, 6 bases. The V and J ends lost 5 bases and 3 bases respectively, with 17 bases between them. This CDR3 is built from 15 residues. CDR1 is SGHAT, CDR2 FQNNGV, per germline. Here the CDR3 DNA reads TGTGCCAGCAGCGCAACGGACAGACTAAGCTACGAGCAGTACTTC. Protein: CASSATDRLSYEQYF.

The chain employs TRBV19 and TRBJ2-5; the D gene is possibly TRBD2 (6 bases). The J call is uncertain, as TRBJ2-7 better fits the DNA end. The CDR3 is made up of 12 amino acids. Germline-derived CDR1 and CDR2 are LNHDA and SQIVND (reference sequence). CDR3 DNA: TGTGCCAGTAAGGAGGGGCGCAACGAGCAGTACTTC. It is translated as CASKEGRNEQYF.

The chain has TRBV4-2 and TRBJ2-7; TRBD2 matches 12 bases. CDR3 size: 16 residues. Germline-derived CDR1 and CDR2 are LGHNA and YNFKEQ. After removal of 1 base from V and 5 bases from J, the junction contained 6 bases not matched to a gene. The CDR3 region is CASSQASSGGAHEQYF. As DNA, the CDR3 is TGTGCCAGCAGCCAAGCTTCTAGCGGGGGGGCCCACGAGCAGTACTTC.

This chain uses TRBV7-8 with TRBJ2-2, with D uncertain. CDR3 length equals 15 residues. Germline CDR1 is SGHVS and CDR2 is FQNEAQ. V lost 2 bases, J lost 0 bases, and 7 bases lay in between. CDR3 coding DNA: TGTGCCAGCAGCTTACGGCGGACGAACACCGGGGAGCTGTTTTTT. It is translated as CASSLRRTNTGELFF.

The CDR3 DNA reads TGTGCCAGCTCATCTTCCCTCGGGAGTAATGAAAAACTGTTTTTT. This codes for CASSSSLGSNEKLFF. The genes are TRBV18 and TRBJ1-4; the D is unclear. This CDR3 spans 15 amino acids. Germline V gene data show CDR1 as KGHSH and CDR2 as LQKENI. Trimming cost V 5 bases and J 4 bases, with 14 bases left between them.

The rearrangement links TRBV4-3 to TRBJ2-2; possibly TRBD1 for D (6 bases). This CDR3 is 17 amino acids long. The germline V gene has CDR1 LGHNA and CDR2 YSLEER. V lost 0 bases and J 5 bases, leaving 16 bases between the germline ends. The CDR3 nucleotides read TGCGCCAGCAGCCAAGAAGGCAGGGGCAGTGGGACCGGGGAGCTGTTTTTT. Its protein is CASSQEGRGSGTGELFF.

V and J are TRBV7-3 and TRBJ2-2; weak D call: TRBD1 (5 bases). The CDR3 spans 16 residues. Germline lookup yields CDR1 SGHTA and CDR2 FQGTGA. Deletions cut 2 bases from V and 2 bases from J, with 12 bases between. The CDR3 here is CASSLRLTENTGELFF. In nucleotides, the CDR3 is TGTGCCAGCAGCTTACGCTTGACAGAAAACACCGGGGAGCTGTTTTTT.

This chain joins TRBV18 and TRBJ2-3; 10 bases match TRBD1. Per germline, CDR1 KGHSH and CDR2 LQKENI. CDR3 size: 15 residues. Losses at the gene ends were 8 bases for V and 6 bases for J; bases not matched to a gene: 11. The CDR3 loop reads CASIQTGGISDTQYF. The CDR3 DNA reads as TGTGCCAGCATACAGACAGGGGGCATATCGGATACGCAGTATTTT.